These 26 T cell receptor beta chains originate from one sample sequenced in a study of shared clonotypes between healthy human individuals. Clones were read by immunoSEQ multiplex PCR, and TCRdb kept only the in-frame ones, dropping some. The sample holds some 530,000 clones, 60% to 80% seen once. Specimen: PBMCs. These receptors came from a woman aged 40 to 49 in good health. Some clones in this sample may be carry-over from other donors' samples.

The chain employs TRBV5-6 and TRBJ1-3; no clear D gene. Deletions cut 4 bases from V and 4 bases from J, with 9 bases between. From germline, CDR1 is SGHDT and CDR2 YYEEEE. This CDR3 has 13 amino acids. The CDR3 sequence: CASSPVGGNTIYF. For the CDR3, the DNA is TGTGCCAGCAGCCCCGTAGGGGGAAACACCATATATTTT.

The chain combines TRBV7-9 with TRBJ2-3; the match to TRBD1 covers 8 bases. V was clipped by 1 base and J by 8 bases; unmatched bases: 11. The germline V gene encodes CDR1 SEHNR and CDR2 FQNEAQ (reference sequence). This CDR3 comprises 16 residues. Here the CDR3 reads CASSLGGTGVEGTQYF. DNA for the CDR3: TGTGCCAGCAGCTTAGGTGGGACAGGCGTCGAAGGTACGCAGTATTTT.

The CDR3 DNA reads TGTGCCAGCAGCCTCGCCAAGGGGGGAGGAGAGACCCAGTACTTC. Translating gives CASSLAKGGGETQYF. The chain recombines TRBV4-2 with TRBJ2-5, with D possibly being TRBD1 or TRBD2 (6 bases each). Trimming removed 4 bases at V and 4 bases at J, with 16 bases between. In germline, CDR1 is LGHNA, CDR2 YNFKEQ. The CDR3 has 15 amino acids.

The V gene is TRBV29-1, the J gene TRBJ2-7; no firm D call. Germline V gene sequence: CDR1 SQVTM, CDR2 ANQGSEA. The V and J ends lost 4 bases and 3 bases respectively, with 19 bases between them. This CDR3 is built from 15 residues. CDR3 region: CSVGFPTPRCYEQYF. The DNA of the CDR3 is TGCAGCGTTGGCTTCCCGACCCCTAGATGCTACGAGCAGTACTTC.

This sequence joins TRBV4-3 and TRBJ2-1; TRBD2 is a possible D gene (5 bases). Germline loops: CDR1 LGHNA, CDR2 YSLEER. The CDR3 sequence is 13 residues long. The V end lost 0 bases, the J end lost 8 bases, and 8 bases lay between the germline ends. The CDR3 is CASSQELVDEQFF. The CDR3 bases are TGCGCCAGCAGCCAAGAACTAGTCGATGAGCAGTTCTTC.

This rearrangement joins TRBV7-9 to TRBJ2-1; D not resolved. Germline lookup yields CDR1 SEHNR and CDR2 FQNEAQ (reference sequence). The CDR3 contains 15 residues. Trimming stripped 1 base from V and 4 bases from J, with 11 bases between. Written as DNA, the CDR3 is TGTGCCAGCAGCTTAGTCGACTTGAGGTACAATGAGCAGTTCTTC. Translating gives CASSLVDLRYNEQFF.

V usage is TRBV5-4 and J usage is TRBJ2-7, with D hard to call. Germline CDR1 is SGHNT and CDR2 is YYREEE (reference sequence). V gave up 4 bases and J gave up 1 base, with 9 bases separating them. This CDR3 spans 13 amino acids. The chain's CDR3 is CASSREPSYEQYF. DNA of the CDR3: TGTGCCAGCAGCCGAGAACCTTCCTACGAGCAGTACTTC.

The sample holds one count of this clone. The CDR3 loop reads CASSRLAGGPLNNEQFF. CDR3 nucleotides: TGCGCCAGCAGCCGACTAGCGGGAGGTCCTCTAAACAATGAGCAGTTCTTC. The chain joins TRBV4-1 to TRBJ2-1; 13 positions match TRBD2. The V gene end was trimmed by 4 bases and the J gene end by 5 bases; junction bases not matched to a gene: 8. CDR1 and CDR2 (germline): MGHRA, YSYEKL. There are 17 residues in the CDR3.

This clone was counted a few times. J is TRBJ2-2 and V is TRBV9; 8 bases line up with TRBD2. CDR1 and CDR2 from the germline V gene are SGDLS and YYNGEE. This CDR3 is 16 amino acids long. Trimming at V came to 4 bases and at J to 4 bases, leaving 9 bases not matched to a gene. The CDR3 nucleotides are TGTGCCAGCAGCTCCCCATATGGGACTAGCACCGGGGAGCTGTTTTTT. It specifies CASSSPYGTSTGELFF.

V gene TRBV4-1 combines with J gene TRBJ2-3; 7 nucleotides agree with TRBD1. Germline V gene lookup returns CDR1 MGHRA and CDR2 YSYEKL. V trimming: 1 base; J trimming: 9 bases; junction bases outside the gene matches: 7. The CDR3 runs 14 residues. The CDR3 region is CASSQGYRGGTQYF. For the CDR3, the DNA is TGCGCCAGCAGCCAAGGCTACAGGGGCGGGACGCAGTATTTT.

This clone appeared a few times. V is TRBV5-1 and J is TRBJ2-2; 10 nucleotides agree with TRBD1. This CDR3 is built from 14 residues. Germline-derived CDR1 and CDR2 are SGHRS and YFSETQ. The J segment lost 9 bases and the V segment lost 5 bases, leaving 7 bases of the junction unmatched. CDR3 DNA: TGCGCCAGCAGAGGACAGGGGGGTTCCAGGGAGCTGTTTTTT. It encodes CASRGQGGSRELFF.

The V gene is TRBV7-9, the J gene TRBJ2-7, with D tentatively TRBD2 (7 bases). CDR1 and CDR2 (germline): SEHNR, FQNEAQ (reference sequence). V lost 5 bases, J lost 1 base, and 18 bases lay in between. The CDR3 runs to 16 residues. The CDR3 region is CASSPGWEGTSYEQYF. CDR3 nucleotide sequence: TGTGCCAGCAGCCCAGGATGGGAGGGGACATCCTACGAGCAGTACTTC.

The rearrangement joins TRBV6-5 to TRBJ1-5, with no clear D. The germline V and J ends were trimmed by 4 bases and 0 bases, with 7 bases remaining between them. The germline gives CDR1 MNHEY, CDR2 SVGAGI. The CDR3 totals 14 residues. The CDR3 sequence is CASSSEYSNQPQHF. CDR3 coding DNA: TGTGCCAGCAGTTCGGAATATAGCAATCAGCCCCAGCATTTT.

The gene calls are TRBV5-1 and TRBJ2-5, with D possibly TRBD2 on 5 matching bases. The CDR3 totals 14 residues. Trimming shortened V by 4 bases and J by 5 bases, and 15 bases separated the two germline ends. Germline-derived CDR1 and CDR2 are SGHRS and YFSETQ. The CDR3 coding sequence is TGCGCCAGCAGCCTAGGAGTAGCGTTGGAGACCCAGTACTTC. Translated: CASSLGVALETQYF. Full variable domain (missing parts from reference TRBV5-1 and TRBJ2-5): KAGVTQTPRYLIKTRGQQVTLSCSPISGHRSVSWYQQTPGQGLQFLFEYFSETQRNKGNFPGRFSGRQFSNSRSEMNVSTLELGDSALYLCASSLGVALETQYFGPGTRLLVL.

Concerning this clone: A much larger clonotype is one base distant, so this may be a read error. The chain recombines TRBV30 with TRBJ1-1; 8 nucleotides match TRBD1. The CDR3 length is 13 residues. The V and J ends lost 5 bases and 6 bases, in that order; junction bases with no gene match: 8. Germline V gene lookup returns CDR1 GTSNPN and CDR2 SVGIG (reference sequence). CDR3: CAWGTQGAAEAFF. For the CDR3, the DNA is TGTGCCTGGGGTACGCAGGGGGCGGCTGAAGCTTTCTTT.

The V call is TRBV29-1, the J call TRBJ1-4; D uncertain. Germline CDR1 SQVTM, CDR2 ANQGSEA. Trimming took off 2 bases at V and 8 bases at J, with 15 bases between the two ends. This CDR3 region has 14 residues. The CDR3 loop is CSVESGQLGEKLFF. Written as DNA, the CDR3 is TGCAGCGTTGAATCTGGGCAGCTGGGGGAAAAACTGTTTTTT.

The V gene is TRBV12-5, the J gene TRBJ1-5, with unresolved D. The CDR3 has 12 residues. V was shortened by 6 bases and J by 7 bases, with 10 bases between the two germline ends. Germline V gives CDR1 LGHNT, CDR2 FRNRAP. The CDR3 region is CASGPYGQPQHF. The DNA for the CDR3 is TGTGCTAGTGGCCCCTACGGCCAGCCCCAGCATTTT.

The chain employs TRBV30 and TRBJ2-1; possibly TRBD2 for D (6 bases). There are 13 residues in the CDR3. Germline lookup yields CDR1 GTSNPN and CDR2 SVGIG (reference sequence). V was trimmed by 0 bases and J by 3 bases, leaving 6 bases between them. DNA of the CDR3: TGTGCCTGGAGTGTGGGGGGCTACAATGAGCAGTTCTTC. Its protein product is CAWSVGGYNEQFF.

A word on this clone: One end of the junction varies from germline; a read error may be responsible. CDR3 in DNA: TGTGCTAGCAGCCAGGACAGGGCCACAGATACGCAGTATTTT. The encoded protein is CASSQDRATDTQYF. V gene TRBV7-7 combines with J gene TRBJ2-3; TRBD1 aligns across 8 bases. The CDR3 is 14 residues long. Germline CDR1 and CDR2: SSHAT and FNYEAQ (reference sequence).

This clone was seen once. The rearrangement links TRBV4-1 to TRBJ2-2; possibly TRBD1 for D (5 bases). The CDR3 is 16 amino acids. Trimming took off 3 bases at V and 1 base at J, with 12 bases between the two ends. Per germline, CDR1 MGHRA and CDR2 YSYEKL. The CDR3 DNA reads TGCGCCAGCAGCCACACGACAGCCCGGAACACCGGGGAGCTGTTTTTT. This codes for CASSHTTARNTGELFF.

V and J are TRBV6-1 and TRBJ2-1, with D unclear. Germline-derived CDR1 and CDR2 are MNHNS and SASEGT. The ends were cut back, 3 bases at V and 8 bases at J, with 20 bases in the middle. The CDR3 length is 16 residues. The CDR3 nucleotides are TGTGCCAGCAGTGATCAGTCTGGGCAAGAAGTCGATGAGCAGTTCTTC. It translates to CASSDQSGQEVDEQFF.

J is TRBJ2-5 and V is TRBV7-2; weak D call: TRBD1 (6 bases). V was trimmed by 3 bases and J by 1 base, leaving 12 bases between them. The CDR3 length is 15 residues. Germline CDR1 and CDR2: SGHTA and FQGNSA. CDR3 sequence: CASSLSGQTQETQYF. The CDR3 DNA follows: TGTGCCAGCAGCTTGAGTGGACAGACCCAAGAGACCCAGTACTTC.

This clone was detected once. The chain recombines TRBV6-1 with TRBJ1-5; D remains ambiguous. This CDR3 has 14 amino acids. Germline CDR1 and CDR2: MNHNS and SASEGT. Between the trimmed V and J ends, which lost 7 bases and 0 bases, there was a span of 10 bases. The CDR3 loop is CASTLDPSNQPQHF. The DNA for the CDR3 is TGTGCCAGCACCTTAGATCCTAGCAATCAGCCCCAGCATTTT.

This CDR3 is CAISNRGPNQPQHF. For the CDR3, the DNA is TGTGCCATCAGTAACAGGGGCCCCAATCAGCCCCAGCATTTT. V gene TRBV10-3 combines with J gene TRBJ1-5, with TRBD1 identical over 7 bases. The CDR3 loop spans 14 amino acids. The ends lost 5 bases at V and 3 bases at J; junction bases unmatched: 4. Germline CDR1 and CDR2: ENHRY and SYGVKD.

Worth noting for this clone: This clone may be a read error of a much larger clone one base away. V and J are TRBV29-1 and TRBJ2-5; D is unclear. The CDR3 has 9 amino acids. CDR1 and CDR2 from the germline V gene are SQVTM and ANQGSEA. V was cut by 4 bases and J by 4 bases, with 1 base left in between. In DNA, the CDR3 is TGCAGCGTTGGAGAGACCCAGTACTTC. It is translated as CSVGETQYF.

CDR3 DNA sequence: TGCGCCAGCAGCCAAGTTTTCCGGGGCGGCACAGATACGCAGTATTTT. It translates to CASSQVFRGGTDTQYF. V and J are TRBV4-1 and TRBJ2-3; TRBD1 or TRBD2 may be the D gene (5 bases each). V lost 1 base and J 1 base, leaving 12 bases between the germline ends. The CDR3 is 16 residues long. Germline loops: CDR1 MGHRA, CDR2 YSYEKL.